The rows below give T cell receptor beta chains drawn from one sample of a study of blood T cell repertoires in COVID-19. The repertoire was sequenced with immunoSEQ multiplex PCR; TCRdb's copy has only in-frame clones and lacks some. The sample has some 150,000 clones; almost 85% are singletons. The sequenced sample consisted of peripheral blood. These receptor sequences come from a man aged 50 or older with acute or convalescent COVID-19. Both conserved end residues are part of each CDR3. The D gene is left open where the match is weak. Only some rows state a clone size, as once, few, many or a class for expanded clones.

CDR3aa | CDR3nt | d_gene | v_gene | abundance | j_gene
CASSLFAVSGANVLTF | TGTGCCAGCAGCTTGTTTGCGGTCTCTGGGGCCAACGTCCTGACTTTC | - | TRBV5-5 | - | TRBJ2-6
CASRPDRPWVSQHF | TGTGCCAGCAGACCGGACAGGCCCTGGGTGTCCCAGCATTTT | TRBD1 | TRBV6-5 | - | TRBJ1-5
CASSQPQVPDTQYF | TGCGCCAGCAGCCAACCCCAGGTCCCGGATACGCAGTATTTT | - | TRBV4-1 | - | TRBJ2-3
CASGLADPGQGLAKNIQYF | TGTGCTAGTGGTTTGGCCGACCCTGGACAGGGGTTAGCCAAAAACATTCAGTACTTC | TRBD1 | TRBV12-5 | - | TRBJ2-4
CASRPKVENRGEPQHF | TGTGCCAGCAGACCTAAGGTCGAAAACAGGGGGGAGCCCCAGCATTTT | TRBD1 | TRBV2 | - | TRBJ1-5
CASSQQMGGNEQFF | TGTGCCAGCAGCCAACAGATGGGGGGCAATGAGCAGTTCTTC | - | TRBV14 | once | TRBJ2-1
CASWPGSPNFYEQYF | TGTGCCAGCTGGCCCGGGTCACCTAACTTCTACGAGCAGTACTTC | - | TRBV6-5 | - | TRBJ2-7
CAISEGLMNTEAFF | TGTGCCATCAGTGAGGGACTGATGAACACTGAAGCTTTCTTT | - | TRBV10-3 | - | TRBJ1-1
CASSPRDRWGDTQYF | TGTGCCAGTAGTCCTAGGGACAGGTGGGGAGATACGCAGTATTTT | TRBD1 | TRBV19 | - | TRBJ2-3
CASSQYGSEQFF | TGTGCCAGCAGCCAATACGGTTCCGAGCAGTTCTTC | - | TRBV7-9 | - | TRBJ2-1
CASSQGAGGTDTQYF | TGTGCCAGCAGCCAAGGGGCGGGGGGCACAGATACGCAGTATTTT | TRBD2 | TRBV3-1/TRBV3-2 | - | TRBJ2-3
CASSAPLTSREELFF | TGTGCCAGCAGCGCCCCCCTTACGTCGAGGGAGGAGCTGTTTTTT | - | TRBV7-9 | - | TRBJ2-2
CASSLGTGYGGYTF | TGTGCCAGCAGTTTAGGGACAGGGTACGGTGGCTACACCTTC | TRBD1 | TRBV27 | - | TRBJ1-2
CASSQDGLAANNEQFF | TGTGCCAGCAGCCAAGACGGACTAGCGGCCAACAATGAGCAGTTCTTC | TRBD2 | TRBV3-1/TRBV3-2 | once | TRBJ2-1
CASSGGQSADTQYF | TGCGCCAGCAGCGGGGGACAGTCCGCAGATACGCAGTATTTT | TRBD1 | TRBV5-1 | once | TRBJ2-3
CASSWSGWWREGSSYEQYF | TGTGCCAGCAGCTGGAGCGGTTGGTGGCGGGAGGGGAGCTCCTACGAGCAGTACTTC | TRBD2 | TRBV7-9 | - | TRBJ2-7